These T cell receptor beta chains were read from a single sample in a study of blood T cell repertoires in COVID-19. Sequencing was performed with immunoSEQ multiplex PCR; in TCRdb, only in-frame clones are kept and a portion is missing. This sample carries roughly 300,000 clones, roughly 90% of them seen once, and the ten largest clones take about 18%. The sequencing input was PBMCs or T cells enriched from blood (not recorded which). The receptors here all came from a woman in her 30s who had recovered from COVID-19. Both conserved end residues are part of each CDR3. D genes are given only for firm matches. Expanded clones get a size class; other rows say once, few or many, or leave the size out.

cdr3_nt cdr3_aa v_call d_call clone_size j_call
TGTGCCAGCAGTTACGGAACGGGGCAGCCCCAGCATTTT CASSYGTGQPQHF TRBV6-5 . few TRBJ1-5
TGTGCCAGCAGCTTAAGGCCGACAGGGGAAGAGACCCAGTACTTC CASSLRPTGEETQYF TRBV7-3 TRBD1 . TRBJ2-5
TGTGCCAGCAGCTTAGCTCAGGGACAGGGTTACGAGCAGTACTTC CASSLAQGQGYEQYF TRBV7-9 TRBD1 . TRBJ2-7
TGTGCCAGCAGCTTGGACAGTAATTCACCCCTCCACTTT CASSLDSNSPLHF TRBV5-4 . once TRBJ1-6
TGTGCCAGCAGTTTAAGGGGACTAGCGGGAGGCTACGAGCAGTACTTC CASSLRGLAGGYEQYF TRBV28 TRBD2 . TRBJ2-7
TGTGCCAGCAGCCTATCATCCTCTGGGGCCAACGTCCTGACTTTC CASSLSSSGANVLTF TRBV5-5 . . TRBJ2-6
TGTGCCAGCAGCACAAGGACAGGGGCGGAGACCCAGTACTTC CASSTRTGAETQYF TRBV9 TRBD1 . TRBJ2-5
TGTGCCAGCAGCTCAGCCGACCTCCCAAAACCGGGACAGGGAAGATACGAGCAGTACTTC CASSSADLPKPGQGRYEQYF TRBV7-2 TRBD1 . TRBJ2-7
TGCGCCAGCAGCCAAGATCCCGGCGGGCTCGAGCAGTACTTC CASSQDPGGLEQYF TRBV4-3 . few TRBJ2-7
TGTGCCAGCAGCCACTGCTACGAATTGAACACTGAAGCTTTCTTT CASSHCYELNTEAFF TRBV7-3 . . TRBJ1-1
TGTGCCACGGGTCTCGAGCCCGTGGCTGGGGCCAACGTCCTGACTTTC CATGLEPVAGANVLTF TRBV7-9 . . TRBJ2-6
TGTGCCAGCAGTTTAGCCGGGACAGTGACCTCTGGGGCCAACGTCCTGACTTTC CASSLAGTVTSGANVLTF TRBV28 TRBD1 . TRBJ2-6
TGTGCCAGCAGCGCAACTAGCGGGAGGGGTCATGAGCAGTTCTTC CASSATSGRGHEQFF TRBV9 TRBD2 . TRBJ2-1
TGTGCCAGCACGCCGAGAACGGTGAACACCGGGGAGCTGTTTTTT CASTPRTVNTGELFF TRBV7-8 . . TRBJ2-2
TGTGCCAGCAGCTTAAGGGGACAGGGGAAGACCGGGGAGCTGTTTTTT CASSLRGQGKTGELFF TRBV7-2 TRBD1 . TRBJ2-2
TGTGCCAGCTCACCACTGACTAGCGGGGGCTTGAACACCGGGGAGCTGTTTTTT CASSPLTSGGLNTGELFF TRBV18 TRBD2 . TRBJ2-2
TGTGCCAGCAGCTTAGTGGGACTTATTAGCTCTGGGGCCAACGTCCTGACTTTC CASSLVGLISSGANVLTF TRBV7-2 . . TRBJ2-6
TGCGCCAGCAGCCAAGGGGGACAGGGGAGGAACGAAAAACTGTTTTTT CASSQGGQGRNEKLFF TRBV4-3 TRBD1 . TRBJ1-4
TGTGCCAGCAGCATACAGGGGTTAAGCACCGGGGAGCTGTTTTTT CASSIQGLSTGELFF TRBV7-2 TRBD1 . TRBJ2-2
TGTGCCAGCAGTTTACCAGGACACTCCTACGAGCAGTACTTC CASSLPGHSYEQYF TRBV28 . . TRBJ2-7
TGTGCCAGCAGAAACGGACTAGCGGGAGAAGAGACCCAGTACTTC CASRNGLAGEETQYF TRBV6-5 TRBD2 . TRBJ2-5
TGTGCCAGCAGCGGACAGGCGCTGACCAATGAAAAACTGTTTTTT CASSGQALTNEKLFF TRBV7-6 TRBD1 . TRBJ1-4
TGCGCCAGCAGCAGGGACAGGGGGCTCGGCGAGCAGTACTTC CASSRDRGLGEQYF TRBV5-1 TRBD1 . TRBJ2-7
TGTGCCATCACTACCGAGTACAATGAGCAGTTCTTC CAITTEYNEQFF TRBV10-3 . . TRBJ2-1
TGTGCCAGCAGTGAACGGACAGCAAGAATGAACACTGAAGCTTTCTTT CASSERTARMNTEAFF TRBV2 . . TRBJ1-1
TGTGCCAGCTCACCGTCCGGTCAGGGGGGCGAAAAACTGTTTTTT CASSPSGQGGEKLFF TRBV18 TRBD1 . TRBJ1-4
TGTGCCAGCAGGACAGAAAATCAGCCCCAGCATTTT CASRTENQPQHF TRBV28 . once TRBJ1-5